What follows are 8 T cell receptor beta chains derived from one specimen sequenced in a study of T cell repertoires in cytomegalovirus infection. TCRdb recomputed calls from the reads with MiXCR, one row per CDR3 protein. The sample has some 920,000 distinct CDR3 sequences, 31% seen once; the top ten hold under 15%. The antigens these receptors bind are not known. The sample in question was cultured CD8+ T cells from PBMCs, obtained from culture after CMV antigen stimulation. Every receptor here comes from a human donor in good health (CMV status not recorded). Some clones in this sample may be carry-over from other donors' samples.

Only a few counts were recorded for this clonotype. V usage is TRBV7-2 and J usage is TRBJ2-1; 8 positions match TRBD2. The CDR3 covers 15 residues. V trimming: 2 bases; J trimming: 7 bases; junction bases outside the gene matches: 7. Germline V gene lookup returns CDR1 SGHTA and CDR2 FQGNSA. CDR3 nucleotides: TGTGCCAGCAGCTTACTCCGGGGGGGCCTGAATGAGCAGTTCTTC. Translation gives CASSLLRGGLNEQFF. The full variable domain, in which reference TRBV7-2 and TRBJ2-1 provide the parts outside the CDR3, is GAGVSQSPSNKVTEKGKDVELRCDPISGHTALYWYRQSLGQGLEFLIYFQGNSAPDKSGLPSDRFSAERTGGSVSTLTIQRTQQEDSAVYLCASSLLRGGLNEQFFGPGTRLTVL.

The chain uses TRBV5-1 and TRBJ1-5; D is unclear. Trimming pared 4 bases from V and 3 bases from J, leaving 11 bases between. CDR1 SGHRS and CDR2 YFSETQ come from the germline V gene. The CDR3 contains 14 residues. The CDR3 loop reads CASSPSGLNQPQHF. The CDR3 DNA sequence: TGCGCCAGCAGCCCAAGTGGGCTCAATCAGCCCCAGCATTTT.

The chain couples TRBV7-6 to TRBJ2-7; 10 bases match TRBD1. V shed 5 bases, J shed 2 bases, and the junction held 6 bases outside the gene matches. This CDR3 has 15 amino acids. In germline, CDR1 is SGHVS, CDR2 FNYEAQ. The CDR3 here is CASSQGQGGPYEQYV. CDR3 nucleotides: TGTGCCAGCAGCCAAGGACAGGGGGGACCCTACGAGCAGTACGTC.

This clonotype was picked up many times. This chain links TRBV4-1 with TRBJ2-5; 10 bases line up with TRBD2. Germline values: CDR1 MGHRA, CDR2 YSYEKL. The V gene end was trimmed by 4 bases and the J gene end by 4 bases; junction bases not matched to a gene: 6. The CDR3 sequence is 15 residues long. CDR3: CASSPLAGSPETQYF. The CDR3 region has the DNA TGCGCCAGCAGCCCACTAGCGGGGAGCCCAGAGACCCAGTACTTC.

The chain joins TRBV6-2 or TRBV6-3 to TRBJ2-3; D may correspond to TRBD1 or TRBD2 (5 bases each). The CDR3 sequence is 17 residues long. Germline loops: CDR1 MNHEY, CDR2 SVGEGT. Deletions cut 0 bases from V and 3 bases from J, with 16 bases between. The DNA of the CDR3 is TGTGCCAGCAGTTACTCGAGAAGTCAGGGACCGACAGATACGCAGTATTTT. This translates into CASSYSRSQGPTDTQYF.

The sample holds many counts of this clonotype. The chain's CDR3 is CASSLAEPSWANVLTF. The CDR3 DNA follows: TGTGCCAGCAGCTTAGCGGAACCTAGCTGGGCCAACGTCCTGACTTTC. The chain joins TRBV7-8 to TRBJ2-6, with D tentatively TRBD2 (5 bases). The CDR3 extends over 16 amino acids. V lost 0 bases and J lost 5, with 11 bases in between. The germline V gene has CDR1 SGHVS and CDR2 FQNEAQ.

The chain links TRBV10-3 to TRBJ2-1; no clear D. With 3 bases removed from V and 5 bases from J, the gap between germline ends came to 5 bases. CDR1 and CDR2 from the germline V gene are ENHRY and SYGVKD. This CDR3 region has 12 residues. The CDR3 DNA follows: TGTGCCATCAGTGATGGAGACAATGAGCAGTTCTTC. Its translation: CAISDGDNEQFF.

This clonotype appeared a single time. The gene calls are TRBV10-3 and TRBJ2-1; the match to TRBD2 covers 7 bases. Unmatched junction bases numbered 8, after V lost 2 bases and J lost 4 bases. The length of the CDR3 is 16 residues. Germline loops: CDR1 ENHRY, CDR2 SYGVKD. Here the CDR3 DNA reads TGTGCCATCAGTGAGCCCACTCGCGGGGGTTACAATGAGCAGTTCTTC. Amino acid sequence: CAISEPTRGGYNEQFF.